These 27 T cell receptor beta chains came from one sample sequenced in a study of blood T cell repertoires in COVID-19. Libraries were prepared by immunoSEQ multiplex PCR; TCRdb keeps only in-frame clonotypes and omits some of them. The profile shows approximately 64,000 clones, 85% to 90% of them singletons. Sequenced input: PBMCs or T cells enriched from blood (not recorded which). Receptors were obtained from a middle-aged woman who had recovered from COVID-19.

The genes are TRBV7-8 and TRBJ2-5, with D perhaps TRBD1 (6 bases). The CDR3 sequence is 16 residues long. The V gene lost 5 bases and the J gene lost 0 bases, with 16 bases spanning the gap. The V gene's germline CDR1 is SGHVS and CDR2 FQNEAQ. In nucleotides, the CDR3 is TGTGCCAGCAGCGACCACAGGGTCCTTTACCAAGAGACCCAGTACTTC. It is translated as CASSDHRVLYQETQYF. Full variable domain (remainder filled in from reference TRBV7-8 and TRBJ2-5): GAGVSQSPRYKVAKRGQDVALRCDPISGHVSLFWYQQALGQGPEFLTYFQNEAQLDKSGLPSDRFFAERPEGSVSTLKIQRTQQEDSAVYLCASSDHRVLYQETQYFGPGTRLLVL.

The chain has TRBV11-3 and TRBJ2-3; 8 bases map to TRBD1. CDR1 SGHNT and CDR2 YENEEA come from the germline V gene. CDR3 length equals 12 residues. Trimming took 11 bases from V and 3 from J; bases not matched to a gene: 4. In DNA, the CDR3 is TGTGCCTCAGGGGGCGGAACAGATACGCAGTATTTT. It is translated as CASGGGTDTQYF.

The chain couples TRBV21-1 to TRBJ1-1; the DNA was not compared with TRBD1, the D call given in the table. TRBV21-1 is recorded as a pseudogene. This CDR3 region has 16 residues. CDR3 DNA sequence: TGTGCCAGCAGGAAGGACAGGGGGCGAAGTAGGACTGAAGCTTTCTTT. The encoded protein is CASRKDRGRSRTEAFF.

The chain is built from TRBV14 and TRBJ2-7, with TRBD1 matching over 8 bases. The trim removed 3 bases at V and 5 bases at J, leaving 6 bases unmatched. The CDR3 consists of 14 residues. The germline gives CDR1 SGHDN, CDR2 FVKESK. CDR3 region: CASSHGQGYNEQYF. Written as DNA, the CDR3 is TGTGCCAGCAGCCACGGACAGGGTTATAACGAGCAGTACTTC. The whole variable domain, filled in from reference TRBV14 and TRBJ2-7, reads EAGVTQFPSHSVIEKGQTVTLRCDPISGHDNLYWYRRVMGKEIKFLLHFVKESKQDESGMPNNRFLAERTGGTYSTLKVQPAELEDSGVYFCASSHGQGYNEQYFGPGTRLTVT.

The rearrangement joins TRBV27 to TRBJ1-5, with 8 nucleotides matching TRBD1. The trim removed 4 bases at V and 5 bases at J, leaving 4 bases unmatched. This CDR3 comprises 14 residues. The germline V gene encodes CDR1 MNHEY and CDR2 SMNVEV (reference sequence). CDR3 in amino acids: CASSSGQEDQPQHF. CDR3 bases: TGTGCCAGCAGTTCGGGACAGGAAGATCAGCCCCAGCATTTT.

V is TRBV11-2 and J is TRBJ1-2; a possible D gene is TRBD1 (6 bases). The CDR3 has 15 amino acids. Looked up from germline, CDR1 is SGHAT and CDR2 is FQNNGV. Trimming took 6 bases from V and 0 from J, leaving 14 bases between them. This CDR3 reads CASRKPGQTNYGYTF. CDR3 coding DNA: TGTGCCAGCAGGAAACCGGGACAAACTAACTATGGCTACACCTTC.

This chain joins TRBV5-1 and TRBJ2-1; TRBD1 matches at 9 bases. V was pared by 3 bases and J by 3 bases, with 4 bases of the junction left unmatched. CDR1 and CDR2 (germline): SGHRS, YFSETQ. This CDR3 comprises 15 residues. The CDR3, as DNA: TGCGCCAGCAGCTGGGGACAGGGTATCTACAATGAGCAGTTCTTC. Protein: CASSWGQGIYNEQFF.

The rearrangement links TRBV5-6 to TRBJ1-5; 7 bases are a match to TRBD1. CDR1 is SGHDT, CDR2 YYEEEE, per germline. Losses at the gene ends were 0 bases for V and 5 bases for J; bases not matched to a gene: 2. The CDR3 covers 14 residues. CDR3 loop: CASSLGQGDQPQHF. The CDR3 region has the DNA TGTGCCAGCAGCTTGGGACAGGGAGATCAGCCCCAGCATTTT.

V and J are TRBV18 and TRBJ2-5; no clear D. CDR1 is KGHSH and CDR2 is LQKENI in the germline V gene. The CDR3 sequence is 14 residues long. Trimming removed 2 bases from V and 2 bases from J, with 9 bases in between. The CDR3 protein is CASSPVAEQETQYF. The CDR3 bases are TGTGCCAGCTCACCAGTGGCGGAACAAGAGACCCAGTACTTC.

CDR3: CASSSRTGAAGELFF. The CDR3 DNA is TGCGCCAGCAGCTCGCGGACAGGGGCGGCCGGGGAGCTGTTTTTT. J is TRBJ2-2 and V is TRBV5-1; 9 positions match TRBD1. Unmatched junction bases numbered 6, after V lost 3 bases and J lost 6 bases. Per the germline V gene, CDR1 is SGHRS and CDR2 is YFSETQ. This CDR3 spans 15 amino acids.

The V gene is TRBV4-1, the J gene TRBJ1-1; TRBD1 matches 11 bases. Germline CDR1 MGHRA, CDR2 YSYEKL. V shed 2 bases, J shed 11 bases, and the junction held 10 bases outside the gene matches. The CDR3 runs 15 residues. In DNA, the CDR3 is TGCGCCAGCAGCCAACTCGGACAGGGGGCGTTAGGGGCTTTCTTT. It codes for CASSQLGQGALGAFF.

V gene TRBV2 combines with J gene TRBJ2-7, with no clear D. CDR3 length equals 13 residues. V lost 3 bases, J lost 0 bases, and 6 bases lay in between. From germline, CDR1 is SNHLY and CDR2 FYNNEI. The CDR3: CASSDRFSYEQYF. CDR3 DNA: TGTGCCAGCAGTGACAGATTCTCCTACGAGCAGTACTTC.

V and J are TRBV2 and TRBJ1-2, with D possibly TRBD1 on 5 matching bases. V was shortened by 7 bases and J by 8 bases, with 20 bases between the two germline ends. This CDR3 has 14 amino acids. Germline V gives CDR1 SNHLY, CDR2 FYNNEI. For the CDR3, the DNA is TGTGCCAGCACTTTCAGGGTTGCAGGTCGGGGCTACACCTTC. This codes for CASTFRVAGRGYTF.

This chain uses TRBV5-1 with TRBJ1-4; maybe TRBD1 (5 bases). Trimming pared 0 bases from V and 8 bases from J, leaving 17 bases between. The V gene's germline CDR1 is SGHRS and CDR2 YFSETQ. The CDR3 has 16 residues. CDR3 bases: TGCGCCAGCAGCTTGGCCGGGGGGACGGCGGGGGAAAAACTGTTTTTT. Amino acid sequence: CASSLAGGTAGEKLFF.

The chain combines TRBV3-1 (or the pseudogene TRBV3-2) with TRBJ2-3; 12 bases line up with TRBD2. The CDR3 length is 19 residues. CDR1 and CDR2 (germline): LGHDT, YNNKEL (reference sequence). J was trimmed by 0 bases and V by 0 bases; bases with no gene match: 7. The CDR3 sequence is CASSQDLGLAGTSTDTQYF. CDR3 nucleotides: TGTGCCAGCAGCCAAGATCTAGGACTAGCGGGGACTAGCACAGATACGCAGTATTTT.

The chain links TRBV5-1 to TRBJ2-5; 7 bases map to TRBD2. Germline assignment: CDR1 SGHRS and CDR2 YFSETQ. Trimming took 4 bases from V and 5 from J; bases not matched to a gene: 14. This CDR3 is built from 16 residues. CDR3 sequence: CASSGSNRAGGETQYF. DNA for the CDR3: TGCGCCAGCAGCGGATCGAACCGGGCCGGGGGGGAGACCCAGTACTTC.

The chain links TRBV6-5 to TRBJ1-1; 8 bases map to TRBD1. The V gene end was trimmed by 2 bases and the J gene end by 1 base; junction bases not matched to a gene: 0. The germline CDR1 and CDR2 sequences are MNHEY and SVGAGI. CDR3 length: 14 residues. The CDR3 coding sequence is TGTGCCAGCAGTTACGACAGGGGGAACACTGAAGCTTTCTTT. Translating gives CASSYDRGNTEAFF.

The V gene is TRBV9, the J gene TRBJ2-1; possibly TRBD2 for D (6 bases). CDR3 length: 13 residues. Germline V gives CDR1 SGDLS, CDR2 YYNGEE. V was clipped by 2 bases and J by 8 bases, with 11 bases between them. This CDR3 reads CASSVRLGDEQFF. The CDR3 nucleotides are TGTGCCAGCAGCGTGCGACTAGGGGATGAGCAGTTCTTC.

Only a few counts were recorded for this clone. The chain joins TRBV6-5 to TRBJ1-6; D is possibly TRBD1 (6 bases). Trimming took 4 bases from V and 13 from J, leaving 14 bases between them. The CDR3 length is 13 residues. CDR1 is MNHEY and CDR2 is SVGAGI in the germline V gene. The CDR3 region is CASSLNRDNPLHF. For the CDR3, the DNA is TGTGCCAGCAGTTTAAACAGGGATAACCCCCTCCACTTT.

This rearrangement joins TRBV5-4 to TRBJ1-2; 8 nucleotides agree with TRBD1. The CDR3 totals 14 residues. Germline V lookup: CDR1 SGHNT, CDR2 YYREEE (reference sequence). After removal of 4 bases from V and 2 bases from J, the junction contained 4 bases not matched to a gene. The CDR3 DNA reads TGTGCCAGCAGCAAACAGGGGGGCAACTATGGCTACACCTTC. Translation gives CASSKQGGNYGYTF.

J is TRBJ1-6 and V is TRBV27, with D possibly being TRBD1 (6 bases). V lost 6 bases and J lost 7, with 16 bases in between. CDR3 size: 15 residues. CDR1 and CDR2 (germline): MNHEY, SMNVEV (reference sequence). CDR3 in amino acids: CASSLDSAPNSPLHF. In DNA, the CDR3 is TGTGCCAGCAGCTTGGACAGCGCTCCAAATTCACCCCTCCACTTT.

The chain joins TRBV21-1 to TRBJ1-2. TRBV21-1 is tagged as a pseudogene. The CDR3 has 19 amino acids. CDR3 DNA: TGTGCCAGCAGCAAGGTAAGTTGTGTGCGGTGGCTGGCTAACTATGGCTACACCTTC. It yields the protein CASSKVSCVRWLANYGYTF.

The J gene is TRBJ1-1, the V gene TRBV12-5; D gene unclear. CDR1 and CDR2 (germline): LGHNT, FRNRAP. Trimming pared 5 bases from V and 4 bases from J, leaving 14 bases between. There are 14 residues in the CDR3. CDR3: CASGNTGMGTEAFF. In DNA form, the CDR3 reads TGTGCTAGTGGTAATACGGGAATGGGCACTGAAGCTTTCTTT.

The chain recombines TRBV5-1 with TRBJ1-2; the match to TRBD1 covers 7 bases. The germline gives CDR1 SGHRS, CDR2 YFSETQ. The CDR3 is 13 residues long. V lost 2 bases, J lost 8 bases, and 6 bases stayed unmatched. The DNA of the CDR3 is TGCGCCAGCAGCTTCGACAGGGTTGACGGCTACACCTTC. This translates into CASSFDRVDGYTF.

In this sample, this clone turned up once. The chain employs TRBV3-1 (or the pseudogene TRBV3-2) and TRBJ2-5, with 7 bases matching TRBD2. In germline, CDR1 is LGHDT, CDR2 YNNKEL (reference sequence). The CDR3 totals 14 residues. V shed 7 bases, J shed 0 bases, and the junction held 5 bases outside the gene matches. Here the CDR3 reads CASTPGGNQETQYF. The CDR3 region has the DNA TGTGCCAGCACGCCGGGGGGTAACCAAGAGACCCAGTACTTC.

The rearrangement uses TRBV29-1 and TRBJ1-1; D is unresolved. The CDR3 has 12 residues. Deletions cut 4 bases from V and 6 bases from J, with 12 bases between. Germline lookup yields CDR1 SQVTM and CDR2 ANQGSEA. In DNA form, the CDR3 reads TGCAGCGTTGGCACCCTAGGCGCTGAAGCTTTCTTT. It specifies CSVGTLGAEAFF.

The chain joins TRBV5-8 to TRBJ2-3; possibly TRBD2 for D (5 bases). Germline values: CDR1 SGHTS, CDR2 YDEGEE. The germline V and J ends were trimmed by 1 base and 9 bases, with 9 bases remaining between them. The CDR3 covers 12 residues. The CDR3 nucleotides are TGTGCCAGCAGCTTGAGAGGCGGGACGCAGTATTTT. Amino acid sequence: CASSLRGGTQYF.